The following is a T cell receptor (beta chain) sequence with its context. What it binds is not known. Repertoires were generated with immunoSEQ multiplex PCR, while TCRdb's copy carries only in-frame clones and drops some. The data show around 210,000 clones, around 94% seen once. This entry comes from a study of T cell responses to AZD1222 COVID-19 vaccine. Study-level points and caveats: Repertoire sampling was restricted to post-peak T cell response timepoints. The study found Spike-specific TCR breadth and depth rose after two AZD1222 doses. Among vaccine-associated CD4 TCRs, coverage spanned spike, with dominance at 160-218 and 743-854.

CDR3 length: 13 amino acids. CDR1 is MNHEY and CDR2 is SMNVEV in the germline V gene (reference sequence). Losses at the gene ends were 1 base for V and 14 bases for J; bases not matched to a gene: 9. The sequence was collected from an adult who received the MenACWY meningococcal vaccine as a control. The source material was peripheral blood, sampled 28 days after the second dose of the MenACWY control vaccine. The rearrangement links TRBV27 to TRBJ2-3; 7 positions agree with TRBD1. The DNA for the CDR3 is TGTGCCAGCAGTTTATATATAGGGGGCGAGTTGTATTTT. As protein: CASSLYIGGELYF.